The 7 T cell receptor beta chains below were found in one sample sequenced in a study of cytomegalovirus exposure and HLA in healthy donors. PCR involved 60 Vbeta and 13 Jbeta primers. Profiling relied on immunoSEQ multiplex PCR, and the TCRdb table lists in-frame clones only, not all of them. The repertoire consists of 70,000 to 80,000 clones, with about four fifths occurring once and the leading ten covering nearly 9%. The sequencing sample was made of PBMCs. The receptors stem from a woman between 40 and 55 years old in good health and CMV-seropositive.

V and J are TRBV7-2 and TRBJ1-1, with 8 bases that match TRBD1. Germline V lookup: CDR1 SGHTA, CDR2 FQGNSA. J was trimmed by 1 base and V by 1 base; bases with no gene match: 2. The CDR3 totals 15 residues. CDR3 region: CASSLGDRRNTEAFF. The CDR3 nucleotides are TGTGCCAGCAGCTTAGGGGACAGGCGGAACACTGAAGCTTTCTTT.

The chain combines TRBV9 with TRBJ2-5, with TRBD2 matching 10 bases. Germline assignment: CDR1 SGDLS and CDR2 YYNGEE. V dropped 3 bases and J dropped 0; count of bases not matched to a gene: 2. The CDR3 is 15 residues long. CDR3 in amino acids: CASSERGGYQETQYF. The CDR3 DNA reads as TGTGCCAGCAGCGAGCGGGGGGGGTACCAAGAGACCCAGTACTTC.

The gene calls are TRBV9 and TRBJ2-5, with 15 bases aligning to TRBD2. J was trimmed by 7 bases and V by 3 bases; bases with no gene match: 1. Germline lookup yields CDR1 SGDLS and CDR2 YYNGEE. The CDR3 sequence is 14 residues long. The CDR3: CASSEGLAGGTQYF. The CDR3 DNA follows: TGTGCCAGCAGCGAGGGACTAGCGGGGGGGACCCAGTACTTC. The full variable domain, completed using reference TRBV9 and TRBJ2-5, is DSGVTQTPKHLITATGQRVTLRCSPRSGDLSVYWYQQSLDQGLQFLIQYYNGEERAKGNILERFSAQQFPDLHSELNLSSLELGDSALYFCASSEGLAGGTQYFGPGTRLLVL.

The V gene is TRBV5-1, the J gene TRBJ2-3; D not certain. Looked up from germline, CDR1 is SGHRS and CDR2 is YFSETQ. This CDR3 region has 14 residues. The V end was cut by 0 bases, the J end by 4 bases, with 9 bases between. CDR3 in amino acids: CASSLGVASDTQYF. In DNA form, the CDR3 reads TGCGCCAGCAGCTTGGGGGTAGCCTCAGATACGCAGTATTTT.

This clone was counted once. The V and J genes are TRBV6-1 and TRBJ2-7, with TRBD2 matching 8 bases. CDR3 length: 15 residues. The V segment lost 4 bases and the J segment 2 bases; nucleotides outside the gene matches: 7. The germline gives CDR1 MNHNS, CDR2 SASEGT. CDR3 protein: CASSALAGGTYEQYF. CDR3 nucleotide sequence: TGTGCCAGCAGTGCCCTAGCGGGCGGTACCTACGAGCAGTACTTC.

The chain combines TRBV5-1 with TRBJ2-3, with TRBD2 as a possible D gene (5 bases). The CDR3 extends over 13 amino acids. Trimming removed 7 bases from V and 0 bases from J, with 9 bases in between. From germline, CDR1 is SGHRS and CDR2 YFSETQ. CDR3 DNA sequence: TGCGCCAGCCGGGGAACTAGCACAGATACGCAGTATTTT. Translation gives CASRGTSTDTQYF.

J is TRBJ1-1 and V is TRBV18; TRBD1 might be the D (5 bases). From germline, CDR1 is KGHSH and CDR2 LQKENI. V lost 6 bases and J 1 base, leaving 12 bases between the germline ends. The CDR3 extends over 14 amino acids. The CDR3 sequence: CASSQQGSNTEAFF. In DNA, the CDR3 is TGTGCCAGCTCGCAGCAGGGTTCGAACACTGAAGCTTTCTTT.